This T cell receptor (beta chain) was captured in a study of blood T cell repertoires in COVID-19. Overall study context: From the United States, Italy and Spain came samples of acute and convalescent COVID-19.

Here immunoSEQ multiplex PCR was the method, and the copy in TCRdb shows in-frame clones only, minus some. The data contain 240,000 or so clones, roughly 90% of them singletons. Cohort 3 recovery required two negative PCRs, clearance, or symptom resolution. This clone appeared a few times. Germline V gene data show CDR1 as SQVTM and CDR2 as ANQGSEA. Trimming took 4 bases from V and 0 from J, leaving 12 bases between them. The CDR3 extends over 15 amino acids. Sequenced input: PBMCs or T cells enriched from blood (not recorded which). The sequence was collected from a man aged 35-49 years who had recovered from COVID-19. The rearrangement uses TRBV29-1 and TRBJ1-4, with a possible D match to TRBD1 (6 bases). CDR3 DNA: TGCAGCGTTGGCCCTACAGGGACAACTAATGAAAAACTGTTTTTT. Translation gives CSVGPTGTTNEKLFF.